This TCR beta chain was sequenced in a study of naive and memory T cell subsets. Both TRBC1 and TRBC2 were covered by a beta constant-region primer of two equimolar oligonucleotides. Four rounds of PCR amplified the ligated cDNA using nested alpha and beta constant-region primers plus SP2. A single record per CDR3 protein comes from TCRdb applying MiXCR to the UMI-ligation and nested PCR reads. The table records 80,000 or so distinct CDR3 sequences, roughly 9.3% of them present only once. Germline V gene lookup returns CDR1 MNHEY and CDR2 SMNVEV (reference sequence). V trimming: 1 base; J trimming: 3 bases; junction bases outside the gene matches: 4. The CDR3 is 15 amino acids.

Material for sequencing was naive CD8+ T cells from blood. The TCR sequence derives from a human donor in good health. The rearrangement joins TRBV27 to TRBJ2-3, with 7 bases aligning to TRBD2. As DNA, the CDR3 is TGTGCCAGCAGTTTATTGCGGGAGATAACAGATACGCAGTATTTT. This codes for CASSLLREITDTQYF.